These T cell receptor beta chains were read from a single sample in a study of blood T cell repertoires in COVID-19. Measured with immunoSEQ multiplex PCR; TCRdb has only the in-frame clones, and not every one. The data hold a few hundred thousand clones, with 86% observed a single time. Sequenced material: peripheral blood. These receptor sequences come from a woman between 50 and 59 years old with acute or convalescent COVID-19. CDR3s include the opening cysteine and the closing phenylalanine or tryptophan. Each record gives: clone size, D gene, V gene, J gene, CDR3 DNA, CDR3 protein. The D gene is left open where the match is weak. Clone size is shown for a subset of rows, as once, few, many or a class of expanded clone.

>once|TRBD2|TRBV5-1|TRBJ2-3
TGCGCCAGCAGCTTGGTTGGACTAGCGGGGGATACGCAGTATTTT
CASSLVGLAGDTQYF
>once|NA|TRBV28|TRBJ2-1
TGTGCCAGCAGGGCCCCTAGCGCCAATTCCTACAATGAGCAGTTCTTC
CASRAPSANSYNEQFF
>NA|TRBD1|TRBV5-1|TRBJ2-7
TGCGCCAGCAGCGCCGGACAGGGCTACGAGCAGTACTTC
CASSAGQGYEQYF
>NA|NA|TRBV9|TRBJ2-3
TGTGCCAGCAGCGTAGCGGGAGCTGAAACAGATACGCAGTATTTT
CASSVAGAETDTQYF
>NA|NA|TRBV9|TRBJ2-5
TGTGCCAGCAGCCAGGGGCCAGGCCAAGAGACCCAGTACTTC
CASSQGPGQETQYF
>few|TRBD1|TRBV5-6|TRBJ2-7
TGTGCCAGCAGCTTGGTAGGGACAGGGTCCTACGAGCAGTACTTC
CASSLVGTGSYEQYF
>NA|TRBD2|TRBV27|TRBJ2-7
TGTGCCAGCAGTTTAGCACTAGCGGGAGTGGACGAGCAGTACTTC
CASSLALAGVDEQYF
>NA|TRBD2|TRBV5-1|TRBJ2-3
TGCGCCAGCAGCTTCGGACTAGCGGGAGGGCCTGTCACAGATACGCAGTATTTT
CASSFGLAGGPVTDTQYF
>NA|TRBD1|TRBV29-1|TRBJ1-4
TGCAGCGCAGGGGGCGCGACTAATGAAAAACTGTTTTTT
CSAGGATNEKLFF
>NA|TRBD2|TRBV11-3|TRBJ2-7
TGTGCCAGCAGCCGAGGGGGACTAGTCCCTCAGCAGTACTTC
CASSRGGLVPQQYF
>few|NA|TRBV6-1|TRBJ2-7
TGTGCCAGCAGTGAATTTAGGACGGAGGCCCGGTACGAGCAGTACTTC
CASSEFRTEARYEQYF
>NA|TRBD1|TRBV7-9|TRBJ1-2
TGTGCCAGCAGCCGCGACAGGGGTACGGATGGCTACACCTTC
CASSRDRGTDGYTF
>NA|NA|TRBV21-1|TRBJ1-3
TGTGCCAGCAGTACATCGTGGAGGGCGGTTTCTGGAAACACCATATATTTT
CASSTSWRAVSGNTIYF
>NA|TRBD1|TRBV6-5|TRBJ1-4
TGTGCCAGCAGTTACTCTCCGGGACAGCTTAATGAAAAACTGTTTTTT
CASSYSPGQLNEKLFF
>NA|TRBD2|TRBV28|TRBJ2-5
TGTGCCAGCAGCGTCGCCGGGACTATACGCCAAGAGACCCAGTACTTC
CASSVAGTIRQETQYF
>NA|NA|TRBV2|TRBJ1-1
TGTGCCAACCTCGCCGCTAGAGGCACTGAAGCTTTCTTT
CANLAARGTEAFF
>NA|NA|TRBV28|TRBJ1-1
TGTGCCACCCTCCCCCTCGACGGGGAGGCCTTCTTT
CATLPLDGEAFF
>NA|NA|TRBV5-5|TRBJ1-4
TGTGCCAGCAGCTTGGACGGTGAAAAACTGTTTTTT
CASSLDGEKLFF
>NA|NA|TRBV24-1|TRBJ2-3
TGTGCCACCAGTGATCGGTCAGATACGCAGTATTTT
CATSDRSDTQYF
>NA|TRBD1|TRBV28|TRBJ1-5
TGTGCCAGCAGGGTAAGACAGGGCGGTCAGCCCCAGCATTTT
CASRVRQGGQPQHF
>NA|TRBD1|TRBV2|TRBJ1-5
TGTGCCAGCAGGGGGCAGGGGGCTAATCAGCCCCAGCATTTT
CASRGQGANQPQHF
>NA|NA|TRBV10-3|TRBJ2-7
TGTGCCATCACCCCTGGGGGGAGTATTTCCTACGAGCAGTACTTC
CAITPGGSISYEQYF
>NA|TRBD1|TRBV6-6|TRBJ2-7
TGTGCCAGCAGTTATCAGGACAGGGATGGAGAGCAGTACTTC
CASSYQDRDGEQYF
>NA|NA|TRBV28|TRBJ1-3
TGTGCCAGCAGTTCGGGAACCTCTGGAAACACCATATATTTT
CASSSGTSGNTIYF
>NA|NA|TRBV6-5|TRBJ2-7
TGTGCCAGCAGTTACTCTGCGGGACAGAGGAGCTACGAGCAGTACTTC
CASSYSAGQRSYEQYF
>NA|NA|TRBV18|TRBJ2-7
TGTGCCAGCTCACGGGGGCAGGGTGTCGACGAGCAGTACTTC
CASSRGQGVDEQYF
>NA|NA|TRBV5-5|TRBJ1-5
TGTGCCAGCAGCGTGGAGCTAGATCAGCCCCAGCATTTT
CASSVELDQPQHF
>NA|TRBD1|TRBV7-3|TRBJ2-3
TGTGCCAGCAGCTTAGGCCTAAACAGGGGGCCAGATACGCAGTATTTT
CASSLGLNRGPDTQYF
>NA|TRBD1|TRBV10-3|TRBJ1-1
TGTGCCATCAGGGATATCGACCGGCCCGGGACAGGCATCAACACTGAAGCTTTCTTT
CAIRDIDRPGTGINTEAFF
>NA|NA|TRBV19|TRBJ2-1
TGTGCCAGTAGTATCCGTTTAGAGCAGTTCTTC
CASSIRLEQFF
>NA|TRBD2|TRBV11-2|TRBJ2-5
TGTGCCAGCAGCTTAACCTCTAGCGGGAGGGCGGAGACCCAGTACTTC
CASSLTSSGRAETQYF